This TCR beta chain was sequenced during a study of T-cell memory formation after mild COVID-19. On the study more broadly: The TCR clusters were mostly specific to one donor.

Overall study findings and caveats: Second-wave clones reaching peak frequency on day 37 lacked confirmed SARS-CoV-2 specificity.

This CDR3 is built from 14 residues. V was pared by 3 bases and J by 5 bases, with 13 bases between. CDR1 and CDR2 from the germline V gene are MGHRA and YSYEKL. This clonotype occurred many times. What it binds is not known. One entry per CDR3 protein results from TCRdb running MiXCR on the 5' RACE reads. Of just under 150,000 distinct CDR3 sequences in the sample, about 5.5% were seen once. This clonotype was obtained from an adult woman who had mild COVID-19 (a few samples of this study predate the infection). Cell type and time point are not known. Source material: PBMCs or a T cell subset sorted from them (not recorded which). This chain links TRBV4-1 with TRBJ2-5; TRBD1 is a possible D gene (5 bases). CDR3 nucleotide sequence: TGCGCCAGCAGCCATCATCGGACAAGGGAGACCCAGTACTTC. Protein: CASSHHRTRETQYF.